In its sample, the clone carrying this T cell receptor (beta chain) was seen a few times. The antigen is not known. The data were taken from a study of type 1 and type 2 diabetes patients. Overall study findings and caveats: Age and gender were not matched between study groups, possibly biasing interpretation. Some HECs seen only in T1D might also appear in more T2D or control samples.

The germline V gene encodes CDR1 MDHEN and CDR2 SYDVKM. This CDR3 is built from 14 residues. Trimming took 3 bases from V and 6 from J; bases not matched to a gene: 7. Standard classification criteria confirmed type 1 or type 2 diabetes in all patients. Around 9.5 milliliters of peripheral blood were drawn from each donor. Amplification started from genomic DNA. The TCR beta CDR3 region was amplified using 30 forward and 13 reverse primers. TCRdb called the multiplex PCR reads again in MiXCR, with one record for every CDR3 protein. Seen here are 250,000 or so distinct CDR3 sequences, 40% to 50% observed once, and the top ten hold approximately 15%.

The clonotype comes from a young man with type 2 diabetes. The J gene is TRBJ2-7, the V gene TRBV28; 8 positions match TRBD1. Sequencing used peripheral blood mononuclear cells (PBMCs). The CDR3 DNA is TGTGCCAGCAGTTTTTTAGGACAGGGAGGCGAGCAGTACTTC. Protein sequence: CASSFLGQGGEQYF.